This entry describes one T cell receptor beta chain. Its antigen is undetermined. Selected pancreatic ductal adenocarcinoma patients had undergone surgery without neoadjuvant therapy. This entry comes from a study of T cells in pancreatic ductal adenocarcinoma. V was cut by 4 bases and J by 8 bases, with 7 bases left in between. The germline V gene has CDR1 PRHDT and CDR2 FYEKMQ (reference sequence). The CDR3 extends over 11 amino acids. Clones were sequenced by immunoSEQ multiplex PCR, and TCRdb holds only the in-frame ones, with some missing. The data contain more than 85,000 clones, roughly 95% of them singletons. Overall study findings and caveats: Tumor-versus-blood clonality comparisons may be biased toward lower tumor diversity.

The sequenced material came from PBMCs. The chain joins TRBV13 to TRBJ2-3; D gene uncertain. The receptor was derived from a human donor with pancreatic ductal adenocarcinoma. The CDR3, as DNA: TGTGCCAGCAGCTCCAGCGCTACGCAGTATTTT. Translated, it gives CASSSSATQYF.